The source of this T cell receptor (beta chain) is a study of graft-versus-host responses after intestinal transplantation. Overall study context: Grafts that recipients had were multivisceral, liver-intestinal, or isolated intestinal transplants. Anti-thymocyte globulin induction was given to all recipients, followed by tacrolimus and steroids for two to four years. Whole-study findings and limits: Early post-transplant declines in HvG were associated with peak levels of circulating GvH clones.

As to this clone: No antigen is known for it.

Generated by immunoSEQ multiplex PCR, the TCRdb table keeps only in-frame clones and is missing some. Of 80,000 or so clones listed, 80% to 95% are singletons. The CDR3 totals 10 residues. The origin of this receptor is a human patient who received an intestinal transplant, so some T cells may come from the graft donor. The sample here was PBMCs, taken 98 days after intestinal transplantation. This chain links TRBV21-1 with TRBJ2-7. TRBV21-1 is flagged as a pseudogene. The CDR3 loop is CASSRGEQYF. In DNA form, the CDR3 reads TGTGCCAGCAGCAGGGGCGAGCAGTACTTC.